The next 22 T cell receptor beta chains were all read from a single sample in a study of OX40 agonist ivuxolimab in advanced cancers. Some clones are missing from TCRdb's copy, which holds only in-frame ones; the method was immunoSEQ multiplex PCR. The sample contains roughly 49,000 clones, more than 70% of which appear only once. Sample: CD4+ or CD8+ T cells sorted from blood, taken in a trial of the OX40 agonist ivuxolimab. All receptors come from an adult with an advanced solid tumor such as melanoma, head and neck, liver or kidney cancer.

The rearrangement joins TRBV6-6 to TRBJ2-5, with D tentatively TRBD1 (6 bases). This CDR3 contains 15 residues. Germline CDR1 is MNHNY and CDR2 is SVGAGI (reference sequence). The V end lost 4 bases, the J end lost 2 bases, and 14 bases lay between the germline ends. The CDR3 spells CASSSNRVGQETQYF. The CDR3 coding sequence is TGTGCCAGCAGTTCGAACAGGGTAGGACAAGAGACCCAGTACTTC.

The chain carries TRBV28 and TRBJ1-5; TRBD1 aligns across 10 bases. CDR3 length equals 16 residues. The V gene's germline CDR1 is MDHEN and CDR2 SYDVKM. Germline trimming cut 3 bases from V and 8 bases from J; bases unmatched to any gene: 10. CDR3 protein: CASSFGGQGRGKPQHF. CDR3 in DNA: TGTGCCAGCAGTTTCGGGGGACAGGGGAGGGGGAAGCCCCAGCATTTT. The full variable domain, completed using reference TRBV28 and TRBJ1-5, is DVKVTQSSRYLVKRTGEKVFLECVQDMDHENMFWYRQDPGLGLRLIYFSYDVKMKEKGDIPEGYSVSREKKERFSLILESASTNQTSMYLCASSFGGQGRGKPQHFGDGTRLSIL.

The V gene is TRBV9, the J gene TRBJ1-2; D is perhaps TRBD1 (5 bases). V gave up 5 bases and J gave up 3 bases, with 14 bases separating them. Germline lookup yields CDR1 SGDLS and CDR2 YYNGEE. The CDR3 is 14 residues long. The CDR3 DNA is TGTGCCAGCAGTAGGCAGGGTCCCCACTATGGCTACACCTTC. It specifies CASSRQGPHYGYTF.

The chain uses TRBV4-1 and TRBJ2-5, with D uncertain. The V gene lost 3 bases and the J gene lost 4 bases, with 9 bases spanning the gap. Germline lookup yields CDR1 MGHRA and CDR2 YSYEKL. This CDR3 region has 13 residues. This CDR3 reads CASSHGHTETQYF. The CDR3 DNA reads TGCGCCAGCAGCCACGGGCATACAGAGACCCAGTACTTC.

The rearrangement joins TRBV19 to TRBJ1-2; 9 bases fit TRBD1. Germline CDR1 and CDR2: LNHDA and SQIVND (reference sequence). This CDR3 spans 15 amino acids. CDR3 DNA sequence: TGTGCGTCCACAGGGGGCGCTTCGGTTACCTATGGCTACACCTTC. Encoded protein: CASTGGASVTYGYTF.

This chain links TRBV2 with TRBJ1-4; no clear D gene. Germline CDR1 reads SNHLY; CDR2 reads FYNNEI. This CDR3 contains 15 residues. Trimming removed 8 bases from V and 8 bases from J, with 21 bases in between. CDR3 bases: TGTGCCAGCTTGGCATACGGACGAGTTGGGGAAAAACTGTTTTTT. This encodes CASLAYGRVGEKLFF.

The genes are TRBV11-2 and TRBJ2-2; no clear D gene. Trimming removed 1 base at V and 5 bases at J, with 5 bases between. Germline CDR1 SGHAT, CDR2 FQNNGV. The CDR3 runs to 13 residues. The CDR3 loop reads CASSLVGTGELFF. In DNA, the CDR3 is TGTGCCAGCAGCTTAGTCGGAACCGGGGAGCTGTTTTTT. Using reference TRBV11-2 and TRBJ2-2 for the parts outside the CDR3, the full variable domain is EAGVAQSPRYKIIEKRQSVAFWCNPISGHATLYWYQQILGQGPKLLIQFQNNGVVDDSQLPKDRFSAERLKGVDSTLKIQPAKLEDSAVYLCASSLVGTGELFFGEGSRLTVL.

Here the CDR3 DNA reads TGTGCCAGTAGTATGAAACAGCCCAACTATGGCTACACCTTC. Protein product: CASSMKQPNYGYTF. The J gene is TRBJ1-2, the V gene TRBV19; D is unresolved. The V gene lost 3 bases and the J gene lost 2 bases, with 10 bases spanning the gap. CDR3 length: 14 amino acids. Germline V CDR1 and CDR2: LNHDA, SQIVND (reference sequence).

This rearrangement joins TRBV6-5 to TRBJ2-1, with 8 bases aligning to TRBD2. CDR1 and CDR2 (germline): MNHEY, SVGAGI. This CDR3 is built from 15 residues. The V and J ends lost 6 bases and 9 bases, in that order; junction bases with no gene match: 13. CDR3 in amino acids: CASRGFSGVSSEQFF. The CDR3 DNA reads TGTGCCAGCAGAGGATTTAGCGGGGTGAGCAGTGAGCAGTTCTTC.

The chain couples TRBV15 to TRBJ2-1; D gene ambiguous. The CDR3 runs to 13 residues. Looked up from germline, CDR1 is LNHNV and CDR2 is YYDKDF (reference sequence). V shed 8 bases and J shed 1 base, with 9 bases lying between them. CDR3 DNA sequence: TGTGCCACCGGGATTCTATCCTACAATGAGCAGTTCTTC. As protein: CATGILSYNEQFF.

This sequence joins TRBV7-8 and TRBJ2-5; the match to TRBD1 covers 12 bases. V shed 0 bases, J shed 4 bases, and the junction held 0 bases outside the gene matches. The CDR3 is 15 amino acids. The germline CDR1 and CDR2 sequences are SGHVS and FQNEAQ. The CDR3 here is CASSLAGQGAETQYF. The CDR3 nucleotides read TGTGCCAGCAGCTTAGCGGGACAGGGGGCAGAGACCCAGTACTTC.

V usage is TRBV7-9 and J usage is TRBJ1-1; a weak D match, TRBD1 (6 bases). The CDR3 has 15 amino acids. Deletions cut 4 bases from V and 1 base from J, with 13 bases between. Germline CDR1 SEHNR, CDR2 FQNEAQ (reference sequence). Here the CDR3 DNA reads TGTGCCAGCAGCTACGGTAACAGGGCGAACACTGAAGCTTTCTTT. The encoded protein is CASSYGNRANTEAFF.

Of note for this clone: A clone one base away is much larger, so this may be a read error. The sample carries other DNA sequences with the same CDR3. The rearrangement uses TRBV6-9 and TRBJ2-7; TRBD1 aligns across 9 bases. This CDR3 spans 15 amino acids. Germline lookup yields CDR1 MNHGY and CDR2 SVAAGI. CDR3 nucleotides: TGCGCCAGCAGTTATCGGGACAGGGCCACCTACGAGCAGTACTTC. This codes for CASSYRDRATYEQYF.

The genes are TRBV6-5 and TRBJ2-5; maybe TRBD1 (6 bases). The ends were cut back, 6 bases at V and 7 bases at J, with 18 bases in the middle. Looked up from germline, CDR1 is MNHEY and CDR2 is SVGAGI. The CDR3 has 14 residues. As DNA, the CDR3 is TGTGCCAGCAGGGAAACTCAGGGGCCGGGGACCCAGTACTTC. This gives the protein CASRETQGPGTQYF.

The sample holds a few counts of this clone. This rearrangement joins TRBV28 to TRBJ2-5; D is unresolved. Looked up from germline, CDR1 is MDHEN and CDR2 is SYDVKM. The CDR3 loop spans 11 amino acids. Trimming removed 6 bases at V and 3 bases at J, with 5 bases between. CDR3 loop: CASSPKETQYF. CDR3 DNA: TGTGCCAGCAGCCCAAAAGAGACCCAGTACTTC.

The chain carries TRBV5-1 and TRBJ1-6, with unresolved D. With 0 bases removed from V and 0 bases from J, the gap between germline ends came to 10 bases. Germline V CDR1 and CDR2: SGHRS, YFSETQ. The CDR3 has 17 residues. CDR3 nucleotides: TGCGCCAGCAGCTTGGCTGCTGGAAGCTCCTATAATTCACCCCTCCACTTT. Residues: CASSLAAGSSYNSPLHF.

The chain employs TRBV18 and TRBJ2-1; D is undetermined. CDR1 and CDR2 (germline): KGHSH, LQKENI. The CDR3 extends over 12 amino acids. The V end lost 0 bases, the J end lost 3 bases, and 0 bases lay between the germline ends. The CDR3 protein is CASSPPYNEQFF. DNA for the CDR3: TGTGCCAGCTCACCACCCTACAATGAGCAGTTCTTC.

The chain employs TRBV7-6 and TRBJ2-5; possibly TRBD2 for D (5 bases). The germline V gene encodes CDR1 SGHVS and CDR2 FNYEAQ. This CDR3 is 15 amino acids long. The V end was cut by 4 bases, the J end by 2 bases, with 14 bases between. CDR3 sequence reads: CASSSTGVSQETQYF. In DNA, the CDR3 is TGTGCCAGCAGCTCGACCGGGGTATCACAAGAGACCCAGTACTTC.

The chain joins TRBV6-5 to TRBJ2-7, with D unclear. V dropped 0 bases and J dropped 10 bases, with 10 bases sitting between them. Per the germline V gene, CDR1 is MNHEY and CDR2 is SVGAGI. This CDR3 is 12 amino acids long. The CDR3 nucleotides are TGTGCCAGCAGTTACTCGCCAAAGAGACAGTACTTC. It translates to CASSYSPKRQYF.

The V gene is TRBV10-2, the J gene TRBJ1-6, with 8 nucleotides matching TRBD1. The V segment lost 3 bases and the J segment 4 bases; nucleotides outside the gene matches: 2. Germline-derived CDR1 and CDR2 are WSHSY and SAAADI. The CDR3 totals 15 residues. This chain's CDR3 is CASSDRTGYNSPLHF. CDR3 sequence (DNA): TGCGCCAGCAGTGATAGGACAGGGTATAATTCACCCCTCCACTTT.

This clone was detected only once. The chain links TRBV2 to TRBJ2-7; the match to TRBD1 covers 7 bases. This CDR3 comprises 17 residues. CDR1 and CDR2 from the germline V gene are SNHLY and FYNNEI. Trimming removed 6 bases from V and 2 bases from J; junction bases left unmatched: 16. CDR3 amino acids: CASRSRGRAGGTYEQYF. The CDR3 DNA reads TGTGCCAGCAGAAGTCGGGGCCGGGCAGGGGGAACCTACGAGCAGTACTTC.

The sample holds a few counts of this clone. The chain couples TRBV19 to TRBJ1-4; a possible D gene is TRBD1 (6 bases). Trimming removed 6 bases from V and 7 bases from J, with 15 bases in between. The CDR3 is made up of 14 amino acids. The germline V gene has CDR1 LNHDA and CDR2 SQIVND (reference sequence). The CDR3 loop reads CASRRTAGSEKLFF. CDR3 bases: TGTGCCAGTAGAAGGACAGCTGGCAGTGAAAAACTGTTTTTT.